A selection of T cell receptor beta chains follows, all from one sample in a study of monozygotic twins with inflammatory bowel disease. TCRdb re-called the 5' RACE reads and catalogs CDR3 proteins one per entry, DNA excluded. In total, the table holds about 160,000 distinct CDR3 sequences. Sequencing input: blood. The receptor set was obtained from a human donor with ulcerative colitis or Crohn's disease, or a healthy co-twin of an affected twin (not recorded which). CDR3s include the opening cysteine and the closing phenylalanine or tryptophan.

v_call	j_call	cdr3_length	cdr3_aa
TRBV2	TRBJ2-3	15	CASSEFSGDTDTQYF
TRBV15	TRBJ2-7	17	CATSRGEGSYTSYEQYF
TRBV20-1	TRBJ1-5	16	CSARDPDPGSNQPQHF
TRBV4-1	TRBJ2-4	13	CASTDFAKNIQYF
TRBV5-6	TRBJ1-1	14	CASSSRGYGTEAFF
TRBV5-5	TRBJ2-1	15	CASSLVLDSYNEQFF
TRBV15	TRBJ2-5	15	CATSRGDRDQETQYF
TRBV12-3/TRBV12-4	TRBJ2-2	15	CASSLLQGGTGELFF
TRBV7-6	TRBJ2-1	17	CASSAGTSGSTYNEQFF
TRBV18	TRBJ2-7	14	CASSPFRKGVEQYF
TRBV7-2	TRBJ2-2	17	CASSFGVPPGITGELFF
TRBV7-9	TRBJ1-1	17	CASSPKLRQVMNTEAFF
TRBV10-3	TRBJ2-5	15	CAIKKADSPQETQYF
TRBV12-3/TRBV12-4	TRBJ2-1	14	CASSASGNYYEQFF
TRBV27	TRBJ2-7	11	CAIRGPGEQYF
TRBV5-5	TRBJ1-4	15	CASSPRTGGNEKLFF
TRBV12-3/TRBV12-4	TRBJ1-1	13	CASTLMAGGEAFF
TRBV5-1	TRBJ2-2	16	CASSSSGLSNTGELFF
TRBV28	TRBJ2-1	12	CASSSTSTEQFF
TRBV14	TRBJ1-6	18	CASSQVERDGLYNSPLHF
TRBV18	TRBJ2-3	18	CASSPRATAGGPADTQYF
TRBV7-2	TRBJ1-3	16	CASSPDVAVSGNTIYF
TRBV2	TRBJ2-2	14	CASSRDLGTGELFF
TRBV12-3/TRBV12-4	TRBJ1-5	14	CASSRDFSNQPQHF
TRBV4-3	TRBJ1-6	15	CASSQRTGTVSPLHF
TRBV7-3	TRBJ2-6	19	CASSSTRVQGLTGANVLTF
TRBV11-2	TRBJ2-4	18	CASSFPAGGLIAKNIQYF
TRBV20-1	TRBJ1-3	14	CSAREVGSGNTIYF
TRBV20-1	TRBJ1-5	16	CSARNSRGGSNQPQHF
TRBV3-1	TRBJ2-7	16	CASSQVLAAKVYEQYF
TRBV5-1	TRBJ2-1	14	CASSLDGGNNEQFF
TRBV7-3	TRBJ2-3	15	CASSLIAFSTDTQYF
TRBV19	TRBJ2-3	12	CASSPGPDTQYF
TRBV18	TRBJ1-2	16	CASSPSRWGENYGYTF
TRBV20-1	TRBJ2-1	15	CSARDPQLANNEQFF
TRBV5-1	TRBJ1-2	13	CASSAGQQYGYTF
TRBV12-3/TRBV12-4	TRBJ2-3	17	CASSLDSWTAPTDTQYF
TRBV12-3/TRBV12-4	TRBJ1-2	14	CASSLSLLDYGYTF
TRBV20-1	TRBJ2-1	17	CSARVTSGGGSYNEQFF
TRBV12-3/TRBV12-4	TRBJ2-5	12	CASSGGIETQYF